Listed here are 19 T cell receptor beta chains from one sample, sequenced in a study of blood T cell repertoires in COVID-19. Here immunoSEQ multiplex PCR was the method, and the copy in TCRdb shows in-frame clones only, minus some. This repertoire shows 180,000 or so clones, approximately 90% found once; its top ten account for roughly 0.82%. The sample taken for sequencing was PBMCs or T cells enriched from blood (not recorded which). The receptors were gathered from a woman younger than 30 who had recovered from COVID-19.

The rearrangement uses TRBV27 and TRBJ2-3; 8 bases map to TRBD1. This CDR3 spans 18 amino acids. CDR1 is MNHEY, CDR2 SMNVEV, per germline (reference sequence). The trim removed 8 bases at V and 2 bases at J, leaving 18 bases unmatched. CDR3 region: CASPRWPQGARHTDTQYF. For the CDR3, the DNA is TGTGCCAGCCCCAGATGGCCTCAGGGGGCGCGGCACACAGATACGCAGTATTTT.

The J gene is TRBJ2-2, the V gene TRBV5-1; D is possibly TRBD2 (6 bases). Germline CDR1 SGHRS, CDR2 YFSETQ. Trimming took 0 bases from V and 7 from J, leaving 22 bases between them. CDR3 length: 18 amino acids. The CDR3 DNA follows: TGCGCCAGCAGCTTGGTGGCCGGGACCGGGGGATTGAGCGGGGAGCTGTTTTTT. Translation: CASSLVAGTGGLSGELFF. Combining the CDR3 with reference TRBV5-1 and TRBJ2-2 gives the whole variable domain KAGVTQTPRYLIKTRGQQVTLSCSPISGHRSVSWYQQTPGQGLQFLFEYFSETQRNKGNFPGRFSGRQFSNSRSEMNVSTLELGDSALYLCASSLVAGTGGLSGELFFGEGSRLTVL.

The rearrangement joins TRBV18 to TRBJ2-3; possibly TRBD1 for D (6 bases). Per germline, CDR1 KGHSH and CDR2 LQKENI. The V end lost 4 bases, the J end lost 0 bases, and 14 bases lay between the germline ends. CDR3 length: 16 amino acids. CDR3 protein: CASSLDQGLSTDTQYF. The DNA for the CDR3 is TGTGCCAGCTCACTAGATCAGGGGCTTAGCACAGATACGCAGTATTTT.

This chain joins TRBV6-2 or TRBV6-3 and TRBJ1-1, with D tentatively TRBD1 (6 bases). Per germline, CDR1 MNHEY and CDR2 SVGEGT. Between the trimmed V and J ends, which lost 6 bases and 4 bases, there was a span of 24 bases. The CDR3 spans 17 residues. The CDR3 here is CASSLPRTGKVGTEAFF. As DNA, the CDR3 is TGTGCCAGCAGCCTGCCCCGAACAGGGAAGGTTGGCACTGAAGCTTTCTTT.

V gene TRBV5-1 combines with J gene TRBJ2-1; the match to TRBD2 covers 13 bases. Losses at the gene ends were 4 bases for V and 4 bases for J; bases not matched to a gene: 11. The CDR3 extends over 18 amino acids. Per germline, CDR1 SGHRS and CDR2 YFSETQ. The CDR3 reads CASSTPLGTSGIYNEQFF. In DNA, the CDR3 is TGCGCCAGCAGCACGCCCTTGGGGACTAGCGGGATTTACAATGAGCAGTTCTTC.

The genes are TRBV12-3 or TRBV12-4 and TRBJ2-7; D is ambiguous. Trimming pared 5 bases from V and 5 bases from J, leaving 7 bases between. The length of the CDR3 is 11 residues. In nucleotides, the CDR3 is TGTGCCAGCAGTCTCGGTAACGAGCAGTACTTC. Amino acids: CASSLGNEQYF.

The V call is TRBV12-3 or TRBV12-4, the J call TRBJ1-4; D unresolved. Trimming stripped 2 bases from V and 7 bases from J, with 8 bases between. This CDR3 has 13 amino acids. The chain's CDR3 is CASSLSGVEKLFF. In nucleotides, the CDR3 is TGTGCCAGCAGTTTATCCGGGGTTGAAAAACTGTTTTTT.

This clone came up a few times. This chain connects TRBV29-1 to TRBJ2-1; 10 nucleotides match TRBD2. The CDR3 spans 15 residues. Germline V gene sequence: CDR1 SQVTM, CDR2 ANQGSEA. The ends lost 6 bases at V and 8 bases at J; junction bases unmatched: 13. The CDR3: CSVETLAGAIDEQFF. CDR3 nucleotides: TGCAGCGTGGAAACCCTAGCGGGGGCCATCGATGAGCAGTTCTTC.

The chain employs TRBV14 and TRBJ1-1, with D perhaps matching TRBD1 (6 bases). The CDR3 runs to 16 residues. The ends were cut back, 0 bases at V and 3 bases at J, with 14 bases in the middle. The germline V gene encodes CDR1 SGHDN and CDR2 FVKESK. The CDR3 region is CASSQDFGGRDTEAFF. The CDR3 region has the DNA TGTGCCAGCAGCCAAGATTTCGGGGGGCGCGACACTGAAGCTTTCTTT. The full variable domain, its missing parts supplied by reference TRBV14 and TRBJ1-1, is EAGVTQFPSHSVIEKGQTVTLRCDPISGHDNLYWYRRVMGKEIKFLLHFVKESKQDESGMPNNRFLAERTGGTYSTLKVQPAELEDSGVYFCASSQDFGGRDTEAFFGQGTRLTVV.

V usage is TRBV7-3 and J usage is TRBJ2-2; 9 nucleotides align to TRBD2. This CDR3 spans 15 amino acids. Per the germline V gene, CDR1 is SGHTA and CDR2 is FQGTGA. The junction had 7 bases not matched to a gene; V was cut back by 5 bases and J by 6 bases. The CDR3 loop reads CASSPRERGAGELFF. CDR3 bases: TGTGCCAGCAGCCCCCGGGAGCGGGGGGCCGGGGAGCTGTTTTTT.

This rearrangement joins TRBV5-1 to TRBJ2-1; 10 bases are shared with TRBD2. There are 14 residues in the CDR3. Germline loops: CDR1 SGHRS, CDR2 YFSETQ. V was pared by 5 bases and J by 8 bases, with 7 bases of the junction left unmatched. CDR3 region: CASRVGTSADEQFF. The CDR3 DNA reads as TGCGCCAGCAGGGTCGGGACTAGCGCTGATGAGCAGTTCTTC. The full variable domain, with the rest looked up from reference TRBV5-1 and TRBJ2-1, is KAGVTQTPRYLIKTRGQQVTLSCSPISGHRSVSWYQQTPGQGLQFLFEYFSETQRNKGNFPGRFSGRQFSNSRSEMNVSTLELGDSALYLCASRVGTSADEQFFGPGTRLTVL.

The chain links TRBV7-6 to TRBJ1-6, with D possibly being TRBD1 (6 bases). V lost 4 bases and J 6 bases, leaving 16 bases between the germline ends. Germline-derived CDR1 and CDR2 are SGHVS and FNYEAQ. The CDR3 consists of 16 residues. CDR3 DNA: TGTGCCAGCAGCTCCCCCCGGGGGGCGGGTAATTCACCCCTCCACTTT. Its protein product is CASSSPRGAGNSPLHF.

The rearrangement uses TRBV28 and TRBJ2-1, with D maybe TRBD2 (6 bases). V was pared by 4 bases and J by 6 bases, with 25 bases between. In germline, CDR1 is MDHEN, CDR2 SYDVKM. This CDR3 has 18 amino acids. The CDR3 protein is CASSSKRSLYGGTNEQFF. Here the CDR3 DNA reads TGTGCCAGCAGTTCCAAAAGGTCTCTGTATGGCGGGACCAATGAGCAGTTCTTC.

V and J are TRBV7-3 and TRBJ2-7; D perhaps matches TRBD2 (6 bases). The CDR3 loop spans 13 amino acids. Germline V gene sequence: CDR1 SGHTA, CDR2 FQGTGA. Trimming took 6 bases from V and 6 from J, leaving 15 bases between them. CDR3 nucleotides: TGTGCCAGCAGTCCTTTGCAGGGAGGCGAGCAGTACTTC. Residues: CASSPLQGGEQYF. Full variable domain (rest looked up from reference TRBV7-3 and TRBJ2-7): GAGVSQTPSNKVTEKGKYVELRCDPISGHTALYWYRQSLGQGPEFLIYFQGTGAADDSGLPNDRFFAVRPEGSVSTLKIQRTERGDSAVYLCASSPLQGGEQYFGPGTRLTVT.

The rearrangement joins TRBV29-1 to TRBJ2-1; 8 nucleotides agree with TRBD2. Germline V gene lookup returns CDR1 SQVTM and CDR2 ANQGSEA. V trimming: 4 bases; J trimming: 13 bases; junction bases outside the gene matches: 9. The CDR3 covers 12 residues. DNA for the CDR3: TGCAGCGTTGGCCAGGGACTAGGGGACCAGTTCTTC. This translates into CSVGQGLGDQFF.

This chain's CDR3 is CASSVENEGGNYGYTF. The CDR3 DNA reads TGCGCCAGCAGCGTCGAAAACGAAGGGGGTAACTATGGCTACACCTTC. V gene TRBV5-1 combines with J gene TRBJ1-2; possible D gene TRBD1, 6 bases. V was pared by 4 bases and J by 1 base, with 17 bases between. CDR3 length equals 16 residues. Germline V lookup: CDR1 SGHRS, CDR2 YFSETQ.

The chain couples TRBV27 to TRBJ2-3; 14 bases are a match to TRBD2. With 7 bases clipped from V and 4 bases from J, the junction kept 13 bases outside the gene matches. Germline V lookup: CDR1 MNHEY, CDR2 SMNVEV (reference sequence). The CDR3 loop spans 18 amino acids. CDR3 coding DNA: TGTGCCAGCACCTCGAGACTAGCGGGAGGGACTGGGTCAGATACGCAGTATTTT. Translated: CASTSRLAGGTGSDTQYF.

This clone has just one count. The chain has TRBV5-1 and TRBJ1-5, with no clear D. Per germline, CDR1 SGHRS and CDR2 YFSETQ. V was cut by 1 base and J by 4 bases, with 9 bases left in between. The CDR3 contains 14 residues. The CDR3 is CASSLSGENQPQHF. The CDR3 DNA is TGCGCCAGCAGCTTGAGTGGAGAAAATCAGCCCCAGCATTTT.

This clone has only one observation. The rearrangement joins TRBV6-2 or TRBV6-3 to TRBJ1-5; D gene uncertain. The CDR3 sequence is 13 residues long. Looked up from germline, CDR1 is MNHEY and CDR2 is SVGEGT. V was clipped by 5 bases and J by 4 bases, with 9 bases between them. The CDR3 region has the DNA TGTGCCAGCAGTGAGGTATGGAATCAGCCCCAGCATTTT. This gives the protein CASSEVWNQPQHF.